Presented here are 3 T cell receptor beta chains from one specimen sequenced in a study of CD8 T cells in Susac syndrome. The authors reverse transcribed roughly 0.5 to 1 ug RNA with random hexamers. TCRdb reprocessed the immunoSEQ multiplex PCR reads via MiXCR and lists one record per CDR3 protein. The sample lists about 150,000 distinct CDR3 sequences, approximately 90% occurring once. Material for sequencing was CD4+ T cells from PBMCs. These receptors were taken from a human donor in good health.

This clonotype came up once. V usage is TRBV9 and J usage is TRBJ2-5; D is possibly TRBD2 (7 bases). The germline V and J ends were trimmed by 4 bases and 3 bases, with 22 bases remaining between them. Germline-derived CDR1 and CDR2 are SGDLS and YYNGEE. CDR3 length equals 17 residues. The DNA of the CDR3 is TGTGCCAGCAGCCCCCTGTTTCGTGGGGGGGCCGAAGAGACCCAGTACTTC. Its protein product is CASSPLFRGGAEETQYF.

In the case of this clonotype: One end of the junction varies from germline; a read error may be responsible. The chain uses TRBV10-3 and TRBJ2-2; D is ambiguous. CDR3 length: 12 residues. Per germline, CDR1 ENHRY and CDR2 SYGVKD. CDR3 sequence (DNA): TGTGCCATCAGTGAGAACCCCGGGGAGCTGTTTTTT. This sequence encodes CAISENPGELFF.

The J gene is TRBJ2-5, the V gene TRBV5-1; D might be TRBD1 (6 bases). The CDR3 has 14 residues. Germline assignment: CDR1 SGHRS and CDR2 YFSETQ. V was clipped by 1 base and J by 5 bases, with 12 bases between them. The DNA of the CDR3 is TGCGCCAGCAGCTTGTCGACCACAGGGGAGACCCAGTACTTC. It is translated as CASSLSTTGETQYF.